This T cell receptor (beta chain) was documented in a study of tumor and adjacent non-tumor tissue in lung cancer. Study conclusions and caveats: Compared with tumor, normal lung showed significantly lower TCR diversity. Tumor repertoires had a smaller top 100 clone share than normal lung.

Germline loops: CDR1 DFQATT, CDR2 SNEGSKA (reference sequence). This CDR3 is 14 amino acids long. This sample's RNA came from whole unsorted tissue. This non-tumor lung sample came from over 3 cm beyond the tumor edge. TCRbeta libraries were built with three rounds of nested PCR, modified from ARM-PCR. TCRdb passed the multiplex PCR reads through MiXCR, listing each CDR3 protein once. Here the sample spans approximately 77,000 distinct CDR3 sequences, 65% to 85% being singletons. As for this clonotype: Its antigen remains unknown. Compared with germline, one end of the junction differs, possibly owing to a read error.

Sample: distant non-tumor lung tissue. The TCR originated in a man aged 55-75 years with non-small cell lung cancer. The chain employs TRBV20-1 and TRBJ1-5; a weak D match, TRBD1 (5 bases). CDR3 in amino acids: CSAREGRENRPQHF. The CDR3 DNA reads TGCAGCGCTAGAGAGGGACGGGAGAATCGGCCCCAGCATTTT.